This section outlines one T cell receptor beta chain sequence together with its context. This clone was seen only a few times. Its cognate antigen has yet to be identified. Nothing much larger sits one base from this clone, and base qualities are not available. Other DNA sequences of this sample code for an identical CDR3. The sample comes from a study of blood T cell repertoires in COVID-19 (dated by TCRdb to about 2020). Broadly, across the study: Collaborator samples came from the United States, Italy and Spain and covered acute and convalescent phases of COVID-19. The material from the prospective study consisted of cDNA or gDNA derived from T cells, B-cell-depleted T cells, or PBMCs. Subjects who had been exposed to COVID-19, were actively infected with it, or had recovered from it provided the deeply sampled blood TCRbeta repertoires that made up the dataset. A freely available public database, intended as a resource for researchers studying the immune response to SARS-CoV-2, is where the repertoires were released. The samples were drawn from the first 160 participants of the ongoing ImmuneRACE study and from 1,200 or so subjects provided by 6 global collaborators. The sample metadata nearly always contained a de-identified subject ID, COVID-19 status, age in years and sex. Where available, HLA class I and class II types were taken from metadata supplied by the sample provider and were not determined by assay-based typing. Results the study describes overall, beyond this receptor: Clinical and demographic metadata were provided uncurated, with the amount varying by source and participant.

Collaborating institutions collected whole blood in K2EDTA tubes following their own protocols. For TCRbeta analysis, collaborator samples were shipped as frozen whole blood, as isolated PBMCs, or as DNA extracted from either sample type. According to the germline V gene (reference sequence), CDR1 reads LNHDA and CDR2 reads SQIVND. Germline trimming: 8 bases from V, 4 bases from J; junction bases outside gene matches: 12. Reading from cysteine to phenylalanine, the CDR3 counts 16 amino acids. The retained sequence is limited to the CDR3, 48 bases, with the frame set at the first base. TCRbeta CDR3 regions were amplified from genomic DNA using the immunoSEQ Assay, a bias-controlled multiplex PCR. The paper's processing steps were these. The number of nucleated cells in each sample was estimated from the amplification of reference gene primers within the assay. To quantify the absolute abundance of each unique TCRbeta CDR3 rearrangement, sequence reads were collapsed and filtered. Productive Simpson clonality was computed per sample as the square root of Simpson's diversity index over productive rearrangements. In TCRdb, the immuneACCESS table is reduced to in-frame sequences with V and J assigned. These tables do not hold every clone; where another copy was compared, an unresolved V gene accounts for under half, and the others remain unexplained. For V, J and clone size, that table is used; D and trimming come from the DNA. The sample data list under 130,000 clones, and approximately 62% of these were observed just once. Jointly, the top ten make up less than 6.5% of the sample.

This clonotype was sampled from a man at least 80 years old with acute or convalescent COVID-19. Sequenced input: peripheral blood. This receptor chain uses TRBV19 and TRBJ2-1; 9 central bases correspond to TRBD2. The CDR3 in this case is CASGRPGLAGYNEQFF. The nucleotide sequence reads as follows: TGTGCCAGTGGGCGTCCGGGACTAGCTGGGTACAATGAGCAGTTCTTC.